These 9 T cell receptor beta chains share one sample of origin, sequenced in a study of blood T cell repertoires in COVID-19 (dated by TCRdb to the early 2020s). The library was made by the immunoSEQ multiplex PCR assay. The source is immuneACCESS, and TCRdb retained only in-frame sequences with V and J called. Part of the clones is not carried over; for the studies checked, unresolved V genes explain less than half of this, and the remainder is unexplained. Across this sample there are fewer than 150,000 clones, with roughly four fifths seen only once. The ten biggest clones cover roughly 2.5% of the sample. What was sequenced was peripheral blood. These TCRs come from a man in his fifties or sixties with acute or convalescent COVID-19.

The rearrangement uses TRBV4-1 and TRBJ1-5; D unclear. Germline V lookup: CDR1 MGHRA, CDR2 YSYEKL. V was shortened by 6 bases and J by 6 bases, with 15 bases between the two germline ends. The length of the CDR3 is 14 residues. The CDR3 loop is CASSPDNSGQPQHF. CDR3 nucleotides: TGCGCCAGCAGTCCTGACAACTCTGGTCAGCCCCAGCATTTT.

CDR3 protein: CASSHVGSGRRTYEQYF. The DNA for the CDR3 is TGTGCCAGCAGTCACGTCGGTAGCGGGAGACGCACCTACGAGCAGTACTTC. This chain uses TRBV6-6 with TRBJ2-7, with 9 bases identical to TRBD2. The junction had 13 bases not matched to a gene; V was cut back by 5 bases and J by 2 bases. Germline CDR1 MNHNY, CDR2 SVGAGI (reference sequence). This CDR3 region has 17 residues.

This clone was seen only a few times. V is TRBV6-2 or TRBV6-3 and J is TRBJ2-3; tentative D call: TRBD2 (5 bases). Trimming took 6 bases from V and 8 from J, leaving 15 bases between them. This CDR3 region has 13 residues. The germline V gene has CDR1 MNHEY and CDR2 SVGEGT. CDR3 sequence (DNA): TGTGCCAGCAGCCGCGGACTCGAAGGTACGCAGTATTTT. The encoded protein is CASSRGLEGTQYF.

Written as DNA, the CDR3 is TGCGCCAGCAGCAACACAGGGAAGGGTTCCTACGAGCAGTACTTC. It is translated as CASSNTGKGSYEQYF. The V and J genes are TRBV5-1 and TRBJ2-7, with D perhaps matching TRBD1 (6 bases). V lost 4 bases and J lost 1, with 15 bases in between. This CDR3 spans 15 amino acids. The V gene's germline CDR1 is SGHRS and CDR2 YFSETQ.

This clone came up a few times. The chain couples TRBV6-2 or TRBV6-3 to TRBJ1-2; the D gene is possibly TRBD1 (5 bases). With 1 base removed from V and 2 bases from J, the gap between germline ends came to 11 bases. There are 15 residues in the CDR3. Germline V gives CDR1 MNHEY, CDR2 SVGEGT. As DNA, the CDR3 is TGTGCCAGCAGTTACTGGGGCAACGAAAACTATGGCTACACCTTC. It translates to CASSYWGNENYGYTF.

This clone showed up just once. The genes are TRBV3-1 (or the pseudogene TRBV3-2) and TRBJ1-5, with 9 bases fitting TRBD1. The CDR3 is made up of 14 amino acids. Unmatched junction bases numbered 1, after V lost 1 base and J lost 6 bases. Germline V lookup: CDR1 LGHDT, CDR2 YNNKEL (reference sequence). The CDR3 protein is CASSQGQGGQPQHF. CDR3 coding DNA: TGTGCCAGCAGCCAAGGACAGGGGGGTCAGCCCCAGCATTTT.

The chain recombines TRBV19 with TRBJ1-5; the D gene is possibly TRBD1 (6 bases). Trimming stripped 2 bases from V and 2 bases from J, with 13 bases between. CDR1 LNHDA and CDR2 SQIVND come from the germline V gene (reference sequence). The CDR3 sequence is 16 residues long. CDR3 bases: TGTGCCAGTAGTATATCAAACAGGGTACGCAATCAGCCCCAGCATTTT. This gives the protein CASSISNRVRNQPQHF.

This clone was detected only a few times. The J gene is TRBJ2-7, the V gene TRBV7-9; 12 bases align to TRBD2. CDR1 SEHNR and CDR2 FQNEAQ come from the germline V gene (reference sequence). The CDR3 spans 15 residues. V shed 3 bases, J shed 5 bases, and the junction held 5 bases outside the gene matches. The CDR3 bases are TGTGCCAGCAGCTTGACTAGCGGGAGTAGAGACGAGCAGTACTTC. This gives the protein CASSLTSGSRDEQYF. Based on the CDR3 plus reference TRBV7-9 and TRBJ2-7, the full variable domain is DTGVSQNPRHKITKRGQNVTFRCDPISEHNRLYWYRQTLGQGPEFLTYFQNEAQLEKSRLLSDRFSAERPKGSFSTLEIQRTEQGDSAMYLCASSLTSGSRDEQYFGPGTRLTVT.

The chain links TRBV30 to TRBJ2-2; D unresolved. Germline-derived CDR1 and CDR2 are GTSNPN and SVGIG (reference sequence). With 0 bases removed from V and 3 bases from J, the gap between germline ends came to 5 bases. CDR3 length: 13 residues. The CDR3 region has the DNA TGTGCCTGGAGTGTGAGTTACACCGGGGAGCTGTTTTTT. It codes for CAWSVSYTGELFF.